This T cell receptor (beta chain) was sequenced for a study of blood T cell repertoires in COVID-19. On the study more broadly: The United States, Italy and Spain were the sources of the acute and convalescent COVID-19 samples. The cDNA or gDNA used as material had been derived from T cells, B-cell-depleted T cells, or PBMCs.

As originally analysed: Amplification with reference gene primers provided the estimates of nucleated cell counts. Clones were read by immunoSEQ multiplex PCR, and TCRdb kept only the in-frame ones, dropping some. Clone size and the V and J calls come from that table; the DNA yielded D and trimming. The repertoire holds some 85,000 clones, with more than 60% as singletons. This clonotype was obtained from a woman of 80 years or more with active or convalescent COVID-19. Input material: peripheral blood.

The CDR3 here is CASTAGPLGEKLFF. CDR3 nucleotide sequence: TGTGCCAGCACTGCGGGGCCCCTGGGGGAAAAACTGTTTTTT. The chain links TRBV6-5 to TRBJ1-4, with a weak D call TRBD1 (5 bases). This CDR3 region has 14 residues. The germline gives CDR1 MNHEY, CDR2 SVGAGI. Trimming removed 7 bases from V and 8 bases from J, with 17 bases in between.